What follows are 19 T cell receptor beta chains derived from one specimen sequenced in a study of tumor-infiltrating lymphocytes in primary liver carcinoma. Starting material for RNA and DNA co-extraction consisted of about 17-31 mg of unsorted bulk tissue. Researchers generated TCR beta cDNA from approximately 450 ng of total RNA, relying on a constant-region primer. Three rounds of nested multiplex PCR with slightly modified ARM-PCR produced TCR beta libraries. The opening two PCR rounds, nine to eleven cycles each, paired TRBV1-TRBV30 forward primers with a C-beta reverse primer. TCRdb used MiXCR to reprocess the multiplex PCR reads, holding one entry per CDR3 protein. Here the sample spans about 100,000 distinct CDR3 sequences, about 70% being singletons. What was sequenced was liver tumor tissue from sampling region 2. Regarding subset: tumor region T2, inferior pole. These receptor sequences come from a woman in her fifties or sixties with primary liver carcinoma and hepatitis B virus infection.

This clonotype came up many times. CDR3 loop: CSAVASENLYEQYF. The DNA for the CDR3 is TGCAGCGCCGTGGCTAGCGAGAACCTCTACGAGCAGTACTTC. The V call is TRBV29-1, the J call TRBJ2-7; maybe TRBD2 (6 bases). The CDR3 extends over 14 amino acids. Trimming removed 7 bases from V and 3 bases from J, with 19 bases in between. Germline V gene sequence: CDR1 SQVTM, CDR2 ANQGSEA.

In regard to this clonotype: The germline gene is not matched at one end of the junction; a read error may be the cause. The J gene is TRBJ2-2, the V gene TRBV11-2; D perhaps matches TRBD2 (5 bases). The CDR3 length is 15 residues. Germline assignment: CDR1 SGHAT and CDR2 FQNNGV. The CDR3 here is CASSLDPYPTGELLF. The CDR3 coding sequence is TGTGCCAGTAGCTTAGATCCTTACCCCACCGGGGAGCTGCTTTTT.

With respect to this clonotype: Because the CDR3 is missing its conserved closing phenylalanine or tryptophan, this is likely a read error. This rearrangement joins TRBV6-6 to TRBJ2-1; no reliable D call. The germline V gene has CDR1 MNHNY and CDR2 SVGAGI (reference sequence). The length of the CDR3 is 13 residues. The CDR3 region is CASSSTVYTEQFL. For the CDR3, the DNA is TGTGCCAGCAGTTCGACTGTCTACACTGAGCAGTTCCTC.

This clonotype came up many times. The chain couples TRBV5-1 to TRBJ1-1; perhaps TRBD1 as D (5 bases). Germline V gene lookup returns CDR1 SGHRS and CDR2 YFSETQ. Trimming pared 4 bases from V and 3 bases from J, leaving 28 bases between. The CDR3 spans 19 residues. The CDR3, as DNA: TGCGCCAGCAGCCCCCTCGGAGGAGGGCCCGAGAGGGGAGACACTGAAGCTTTCTTT. Protein product: CASSPLGGGPERGDTEAFF.

This clonotype was seen a few times. V is TRBV28 and J is TRBJ2-7; D is perhaps TRBD2 (5 bases). The ends were cut back, 3 bases at V and 2 bases at J, with 11 bases in the middle. Germline-derived CDR1 and CDR2 are MDHEN and SYDVKM. The length of the CDR3 is 14 residues. The CDR3 protein is CASSFRGGPYEQYF. The CDR3 region has the DNA TGTGCCAGCAGTTTCAGAGGAGGCCCCTACGAGCAGTACTTC.

With regard to this clonotype: A much larger clonotype is one base distant, so this may be a read error. This chain uses TRBV6-2 or TRBV6-3 with TRBJ1-1; 8 nucleotides line up with TRBD1. V shed 6 bases, J shed 6 bases, and the junction held 9 bases outside the gene matches. The CDR3 loop spans 14 amino acids. CDR1 and CDR2 (germline): MNHEY, SVGEGT. CDR3 nucleotides: TGTGCCAGCAGGTCTTGGACAGGGATCGCTGAAGCTTTCTTT. Translating gives CASRSWTGIAEAFF.

As regards this clonotype: No conserved phenylalanine or tryptophan ends this CDR3, so it is likely a read error. The rearrangement joins TRBV19 to TRBJ2-7, with 7 bases that match TRBD1. The CDR3 is made up of 14 amino acids. Germline CDR1 LNHDA, CDR2 SQIVND (reference sequence). CDR3 sequence reads: CASCILAGGYEQYL. The CDR3 bases are TGTGCCAGTTGTATACTCGCAGGGGGCTACGAGCAGTACCTC.

Worth noting for this clonotype: Since no conserved phenylalanine or tryptophan closes the CDR3, a read error is the likely cause. J is TRBJ2-5 and V is TRBV11-2; D is possibly TRBD1 (5 bases). Germline V gene lookup returns CDR1 SGHAT and CDR2 FQNNGV. The CDR3 extends over 12 amino acids. V was clipped by 5 bases and J by 11 bases, with 15 bases between them. The CDR3 here is CASSTQRRTQYL. The DNA for the CDR3 is TGTGCCAGCAGCACACAACGCAGGACACAGTACCTC.

Concerning this clonotype: This may stem from a read error, because a much larger clone lies one nucleotide away. The gene calls are TRBV5-6 and TRBJ2-7; unclear D gene. V shed 0 bases and J shed 6 bases, with 10 bases lying between them. In germline, CDR1 is SGHDT, CDR2 YYEEEE. The CDR3 runs to 13 residues. CDR3 nucleotides: TGTGCCAGCAGCTTGGTAGGGTCGCGCGAGCAGTACTTC. Translated, it gives CASSLVGSREQYF. The complete variable domain, with remaining parts taken from reference TRBV5-6 and TRBJ2-7, reads DAGVTQSPTHLIKTRGQQVTLRCSPKSGHDTVSWYQQALGQGPQFIFQYYEEEERQRGNFPDRFSGHQFPNYSSELNVNALLLGDSALYLCASSLVGSREQYFGPGTRLTVT.

Only one count was recorded for this clonotype. This could be a read error, since a much larger clone is one nucleotide away. The chain combines TRBV28 with TRBJ2-1, with D unclear. The germline V and J ends were trimmed by 1 base and 14 bases, with 12 bases remaining between them. This CDR3 spans 12 amino acids. Germline V CDR1 and CDR2: MDHEN, SYDVKM. CDR3 in DNA: TGTGCCAGCAGTTTATCCCTCAGGATAAAGTTCTTC. It codes for CASSLSLRIKFF.

This chain connects TRBV20-1 to TRBJ2-7; D is perhaps TRBD2 (5 bases). The CDR3 is 15 residues long. V lost 0 bases and J lost 9, with 21 bases in between. Germline CDR1 is DFQATT and CDR2 is SNEGSKA (reference sequence). The CDR3 reads CSARDSERPLNGQYF. Here the CDR3 DNA reads TGCAGTGCTAGAGATAGCGAGAGGCCACTCAACGGGCAGTACTTC.

The sample holds one count of this clonotype. The rearrangement uses TRBV28 and TRBJ2-7; no firm D call. CDR3 size: 13 residues. The germline CDR1 and CDR2 sequences are MDHEN and SYDVKM. This chain's CDR3 is CFSSQPSSYEQYF. CDR3 nucleotide sequence: TGTTTCAGCAGTCAACCGAGCTCCTACGAGCAGTACTTC.

Turning to this clonotype: Sequence at one end of the junction differs from germline and may be a read error. CDR3 nucleotides: TGCGCCAGCAGCCTAGACAGGACGAACACCGGGGAGCTATATTTT. Translation gives CASSLDRTNTGELYF. The chain has TRBV5-1 and TRBJ2-2; TRBD1 is a possible D gene (6 bases). Germline V gene sequence: CDR1 SGHRS, CDR2 YFSETQ. This CDR3 has 15 residues.

Turning to this clonotype: This may arise from a read error, as a much more abundant clone is one base away. This chain connects TRBV10-3 to TRBJ2-2; D is perhaps TRBD2 (6 bases). This CDR3 spans 15 amino acids. Germline CDR1 ENHRY, CDR2 SYGVKD. As DNA, the CDR3 is TGTGCCATCAGCCGACCGTTGGGAGGAGCCGGGGAGCTGCTTTTT. This gives the protein CAISRPLGGAGELLF.

This clonotype is classed as medium-sized (0.01 to 0.1%). This sequence joins TRBV29-1 and TRBJ2-6; D call uncertain. CDR1 is SQVTM and CDR2 is ANQGSEA in the germline V gene. The CDR3 consists of 13 residues. Trimming pared 7 bases from V and 1 base from J, leaving 8 bases between. The chain's CDR3 is CSARKSGANVLTF. Written as DNA, the CDR3 is TGCAGCGCCCGTAAGTCTGGGGCCAACGTCCTGACTTTC.

The chain is built from TRBV18 and TRBJ1-5; D is unresolved. This CDR3 comprises 12 residues. Germline values: CDR1 KGHSH, CDR2 LQKENI. V was trimmed by 1 base and J by 4 bases, leaving 2 bases between them. CDR3 nucleotides: TGTGCCAGCTCACCACGTAATCAGCCCCAGCATTTT. This encodes CASSPRNQPQHF.

Turning to this clonotype: An end of the junction differs from the germline gene, which may be a read error. The rearrangement links TRBV12-3 or TRBV12-4 to TRBJ2-3; 7 bases agree with TRBD2. This CDR3 spans 14 amino acids. The CDR3 bases are TGTGCCAGCAGTAATCAGTGGGAGGGAGATACGCAATATTTT. It encodes CASSNQWEGDTQYF.

This clonotype was recorded at least ten times. The chain is built from TRBV6-5 and TRBJ1-5; TRBD1 might be the D (6 bases). Per germline, CDR1 MNHEY and CDR2 SVGAGI. Deletions cut 6 bases from V and 2 bases from J, with 14 bases between. The CDR3 covers 15 residues. CDR3 in amino acids: CASSQGQWGNQPQHF. The DNA for the CDR3 is TGTGCCAGCAGCCAAGGACAGTGGGGCAATCAGCCCCAGCATTTT.

V usage is TRBV28 and J usage is TRBJ1-2; D not certain. This CDR3 region has 13 residues. Trimming shortened V by 3 bases and J by 9 bases, and 14 bases separated the two germline ends. Looked up from germline, CDR1 is MDHEN and CDR2 is SYDVKM. This CDR3 reads CASSFVGSHSYTF. CDR3 coding DNA: TGTGCCAGCAGTTTTGTAGGGTCGCATAGCTACACCTTC.